The source of this T cell receptor beta chain is a study of cytomegalovirus exposure and HLA in healthy donors (dated by TCRdb to the late 2010s). Some background on the complete study: In an earlier analysis of several hundred of the donors, under 300 Gb of sequence data and 90 million to 130 million unique TCR beta sequences from 150 million to 200 million T cells were reported. An early release that covered roughly 600 HLA-typed donors contained approximately 320 gigabases of sequencing data and tens of millions of unique TCR sequences. The genetic ancestry cluster associated with self-reported Caucasian donors included about 81% of the approximately 400 genotyped donors. The study aimed to test whether cataloging public T cell receptors could reveal signatures of past pathogen exposure. The T cell repertoires of 670 or so subjects were profiled by immunosequencing and related to cytomegalovirus serostatus. Besides the first cohort of more than 650 subjects, a separate validation cohort made up of 120 different subjects was used. High-throughput TCR immunosequencing, statistical association of individual TCRs with disease status, and machine learning were combined to predict cytomegalovirus infection status. In a later analysis, previously published TCR beta repertoires from several hundred donors were re-analyzed and high-resolution HLA genotyping was added so that TCR occurrence patterns could be studied. Rather than using new phenotypic data, the later analysis identified candidate immune exposures from TCR beta sequences and from how often those sequences occurred across donors. An earlier analysis of a few hundred of the donors applied high-throughput TCR beta sequencing to assess whether each TCR beta V gene segment acted as functional or pseudogenic. Donor age, sex, ethnicity and CMV serostatus were compiled alongside the repertoire data. Genome-wide SNP genotypes for about 65% of the roughly 670 donors were used in a later genetic analysis, which treated that subset as a discovery cohort. Every discovery cohort repertoire had been produced on one sequencing platform. HLA typing covered class I and class II loci at four-digit resolution. The number of typed donors differed by locus: about 620-640 for A, B, C, DRB1 and DQB1; approximately 520 for DQA1; about 600 for DPA1; and around 470 for DPB1. Roughly 5 DR-DQ haplotypes were handled as single units for association and clustering because linkage in the cohort was strong. Across 300 to 500 genotyped donors of the cohort, an average of about 200,000 unique TCR beta nucleotide sequences per donor were sequenced, and roughly a sixth of those sequences were non-productive.

The library was made by the immunoSEQ multiplex PCR assay. For the multiplex PCR, a mixture combining 60 forward primers for TCR Vbeta segments and 13 reverse primers for TCR Jbeta segments was used. A multiplex PCR assay on genomic DNA amplified the CDR3 region of rearranged TCR beta genes. The Illumina HiSeq System was used to sequence the amplified TCR beta libraries as 87-base-pair reads. The source study handled its data this way. A later analysis tallied around 82 million unique TCR beta chains across the 700 or so repertoires, and approximately 11 million of those chains were shared by two or more donors. A nearest-neighbor algorithm error-corrected the raw reads and collapsed the reads into unique sequences, merging closely related sequences to remove PCR and sequencing errors. V, D and J gene segments were assigned by aligning CDR3 sequences to IMGT reference sequences. For a sequence to be retained, a match of at least six nucleotides to both a V gene segment and a J gene segment was required. Rearrangements were classified as productive when the CDR3 lacked stop codons and remained in frame with V and J, and all other rearrangements were classified as non-productive. Following IMGT convention, CDR3 was defined as the stretch from the second conserved V-encoded cysteine up to the conserved J-encoded phenylalanine. The earlier analysis of some 540 of the donors excluded any sequence lacking an unambiguous match to a single V gene segment. In an earlier analysis of around 600 of the donors, V segments were called functional above 56.7% productive rearrangements and were called segregating when the between-donor standard deviation exceeded 5%. A statistical classification framework was built for diagnosing cytomegalovirus status from the catalog of TCR beta chain sequences. A later analysis assigned V and J genes by comparing TCR nucleotide sequences with IMGT/GENE-DB human TR gene sequences. In a later analysis, CDR3 sequences and most-parsimonious VDJ recombination scenarios were assigned using the TCRdist pipeline. A later analysis defined each TCR beta chain by its CDR3 amino acid sequence plus V-gene family, and excluded reads lacking a unique V-gene family. A later analysis removed several hundred highly shared, low-generation-probability nucleotide sequences to deal with suspected cross-contamination and a sequencing artifact. For each public chain, a later analysis derived a clonal expansion index from normalized ranks of inferred template counts within each repertoire. Generation probabilities in a later analysis came from a VDJ recombination model fitted to out-of-frame rearrangements, and those results were checked against IGoR. In a later analysis, TCR-TCR, TCR-HLA and TCR-CMV co-occurrence was scored with hypergeometric tests, and a repertoire-size bias correction was applied to TCR pairs. In a later analysis, false discovery rates were estimated by permuting HLA or CMV assignments 20 times. In a later analysis, co-occurring TCRs were grouped using DBSCAN, and TCRdist sequence similarity was added for clustering within HLA-allele-positive subsets. For co-occurrence clustering, repertoires with fewer than 30,000 or more than 120,000 public chains were excluded, along with roughly 5 repertoires with anomalous nucleotide sharing. TCRdb limited this immuneACCESS table to in-frame rearrangements with V and J called. A share of clones is missing; checked studies link under half to unresolved V genes, and the rest is unexplained. V and J calls and clone size are as listed in that table; D and trimming were resolved from the DNA. In this sample the table shows roughly 100,000 clones, approximately 77% of which occur a single time. 4.5% to 5.5% of the sample comes from the top ten.

Results the study describes overall, beyond this receptor: Because HLA typing was missing for some donors at each locus, association tests included only the typed subset. The only immune exposure information available for the cohort was CMV serostatus. Cytomegalovirus status was reported to be diagnosed by the classifier with high specificity and sensitivity in both the original and validation cohorts. The earlier analysis of approximately 540 of the donors excluded roughly 16 rarely observed V segments, including chromosome 9 orphons, because counts were too low. A total of 150 to 200 TCR beta chains were listed by the study as associated with cytomegalovirus. According to a later analysis, TCR association rates differed among HLA loci, with DRB1 alleles showing the most associated TCRs and HLA-C alleles showing the fewest. Several of the top co-occurrence clusters appeared to be linked to parvovirus B19, influenza, CMV and Epstein-Barr virus, according to a later analysis. In a later genetic analysis, fewer N-insertions in productive TCRs were reported among donors in an Asian-associated ancestry cluster than the roughly 700-donor mean. In a later analysis, 16,951 TCR beta sequences were associated with specific HLA alleles at a false discovery rate of 0.05. The authors suggested that the approach could potentially be extended to other disease states and immunological phenotypes. Three of the identified cytomegalovirus-associated TCR beta chains were confirmed in vitro to be specific for cytomegalovirus antigens. While some public TCRs were present in many individuals, most TCR sequences turned up only very rarely across donors. This cohort had only TCR beta chains sequenced, and the lack of alpha or paired-chain data limited which features could be detected. In a later genetic analysis, a missense DCLRE1C variant was associated with V-gene and J-gene trimming of TCR beta chains, and the association was replicated in an independent cohort. Broadly in line with IMGT annotations, most TCR beta V segments showed up in productive rearrangements about 90% or about 30% of the time in an earlier analysis of several hundred of the donors. A later analysis found that HLA-associated TCR beta chains were more clonally expanded and had lower generation probabilities than equally common non-associated chains. The presence/absence analyses assumed that sequencing depth was roughly uniform across donors, and that assumption may not be true. Because the 87-base-pair reads could not distinguish some IMGT-functional V segments, including TRBV6-2 and TRBV6-3, those segments were excluded. Assigning TCR associations to individual alleles was difficult when HLA alleles, especially DR and DQ, strongly co-occurred. Linkage disequilibrium might explain the correlated functional status among segregating V segments, but an unknown experimental factor could not be ruled out. In a later analysis, most CMV-associated TCR beta chains were found to appear HLA-restricted, with HLA associations seemingly driven largely by CMV exposure. The sequencing pipeline was judged likely to have produced a cluster of highly shared sequence variants as a technical artifact. A further reported finding was that TCR beta sequences accurately predicted the HLA-A and HLA-B alleles for most subjects in the first cohort.

Trimming leaves V shorter by 4 bases and J shorter by 8 bases, with the junction holding 9 bases beyond the gene matches. From a lookup of the germline V gene, CDR1 and CDR2 are MNHEY and SVGAGI. CDR3 length: 14 amino acids, cysteine to phenylalanine. Only the CDR3 DNA is retained, 42 bases long and in frame from the first base. In total, approximately 690 healthy bone marrow donors made up the cohort. All cohort members were sampled while nominally healthy, although unrecorded immune exposures were likely present. The donor tested CMV seronegative and was one of the 352 seronegative cohort members. A peripheral blood sample was provided by each donor, and peripheral blood mononuclear cells were used for TCR beta sequencing. The Qiagen DNeasy Blood Extraction Kit was used to extract genomic DNA from the blood cell samples. Points on this clone: The target of this receptor is not known. Nothing much larger sits one base from this clone, and base qualities are not available.

Material: PBMCs. This sequence originates from a woman in her thirties or forties in good health and CMV-seronegative. Rearrangement joined TRBV6-5 to TRBJ1-2; TRBD1 lines up with 8 middle nucleotides. The DNA sequence is TGTGCCAGCAGTTCCCCACAGGGGGGACCAGGCTACACCTTC. Its protein product is CASSSPQGGPGYTF.